One sample yielded the 17 T cell receptor beta chains listed below, sequenced in a study of cytomegalovirus exposure and HLA in healthy donors. 13 Jbeta primers and 60 Vbeta primers were used for the PCR. Using immunoSEQ multiplex PCR, the repertoire was profiled, and TCRdb retains in-frame clones only, with some absent. Of around 120,000 clones listed, about 72% are singletons. Sequenced: PBMCs. These receptors all come from a man aged 45-65 years in good health and CMV-seropositive.

This rearrangement joins TRBV5-6 to TRBJ1-2; 11 nucleotides line up with TRBD1. The V segment lost 3 bases and the J segment 4 bases; nucleotides outside the gene matches: 2. Germline lookup yields CDR1 SGHDT and CDR2 YYEEEE. The CDR3 loop spans 14 amino acids. The CDR3 DNA is TGTGCCAGCAGCTGGGACAGGGGGGTCTATGGCTACACCTTC. The encoded protein is CASSWDRGVYGYTF.

The chain recombines TRBV4-2 with TRBJ2-3, with D possibly matching TRBD1 (7 bases). Germline V CDR1 and CDR2: LGHNA, YNFKEQ. Trimming removed 1 base from V and 8 bases from J, with 19 bases in between. This CDR3 has 16 amino acids. CDR3 nucleotides: TGTGCCAGCAGCCAAGGGATTCAGGGGGGCAGTTCTACGCAGTATTTT. This translates into CASSQGIQGGSSTQYF.

The CDR3 sequence: CASSIAGLGNTEAFF. The CDR3 DNA sequence: TGTGCCAGTAGTATTGCAGGGCTCGGGAACACTGAAGCTTTCTTT. This chain joins TRBV19 and TRBJ1-1, with D possibly TRBD1 on 5 matching bases. The CDR3 is made up of 15 amino acids. Germline V gene sequence: CDR1 LNHDA, CDR2 SQIVND (reference sequence). Trimming stripped 3 bases from V and 1 base from J, with 12 bases between. Complete variable domain (other parts from reference TRBV19 and TRBJ1-1): DGGITQSPKYLFRKEGQNVTLSCEQNLNHDAMYWYRQDPGQGLRLIYYSQIVNDFQKGDIAEGYSVSREKKESFPLTVTSAQKNPTAFYLCASSIAGLGNTEAFFGQGTRLTVV.

The chain employs TRBV7-2 and TRBJ2-7; D perhaps matches TRBD2 (5 bases). This CDR3 has 17 residues. Trimming took off 5 bases at V and 2 bases at J, with 22 bases between the two ends. In germline, CDR1 is SGHTA, CDR2 FQGNSA. As DNA, the CDR3 is TGTGCCAGCAGCCAGAGGGCTTCGACGGGCACACCCTACGAGCAGTACTTC. Amino acid sequence: CASSQRASTGTPYEQYF.

This clone has only a few counts. The chain recombines TRBV7-2 with TRBJ1-2, with no clear D. Trimming took 7 bases from V and 4 from J, leaving 16 bases between them. The CDR3 consists of 14 residues. CDR1 and CDR2 (germline): SGHTA, FQGNSA. CDR3 loop: CASTTATRGYGYTF. CDR3 nucleotides: TGTGCCAGCACGACGGCTACCCGGGGCTATGGCTACACCTTC.

Remarks on this clone: Different DNA sequences within this sample yield the same CDR3. This chain joins TRBV6-5 and TRBJ1-5; 8 bases are a match to TRBD1. This CDR3 has 13 amino acids. CDR1 and CDR2 (germline): MNHEY, SVGAGI. J was trimmed by 6 bases and V by 5 bases; bases with no gene match: 3. CDR3 in DNA: TGTGCCAGCAGTACAGGGGGGGGTCAGCCCCAGCATTTT. It specifies CASSTGGGQPQHF.

The chain employs TRBV7-2 and TRBJ2-7, with 7 positions matching TRBD1. V was clipped by 1 base and J by 3 bases; unmatched bases: 6. The length of the CDR3 is 15 residues. Germline values: CDR1 SGHTA, CDR2 FQGNSA. Here the CDR3 reads CASSLDGQEVYEQYF. The CDR3 DNA follows: TGTGCCAGCAGCTTAGATGGACAGGAGGTCTACGAGCAGTACTTC.

This chain links TRBV5-1 with TRBJ1-3; D might be TRBD1 (6 bases). The V end was cut by 7 bases, the J end by 4 bases, with 12 bases between. This CDR3 contains 13 residues. Germline CDR1 is SGHRS and CDR2 is YFSETQ. The CDR3 reads CASAGEIGNTIYF. The CDR3 coding sequence is TGCGCCAGCGCAGGGGAGATCGGAAACACCATATATTTT.

The V call is TRBV5-1, the J call TRBJ2-1, with 11 bases matching TRBD2. The V segment lost 3 bases and the J segment 0 bases; nucleotides outside the gene matches: 8. CDR1 is SGHRS and CDR2 is YFSETQ in the germline V gene. The CDR3 consists of 18 residues. The CDR3 region is CASSSLAGGDSSYNEQFF. The CDR3 DNA reads as TGCGCCAGCAGCTCCTTAGCGGGGGGGGATAGCTCCTACAATGAGCAGTTCTTC.

The rearrangement joins TRBV5-8 to TRBJ2-7; 13 bases are a match to TRBD2. Germline V gives CDR1 SGHTS, CDR2 YDEGEE. The CDR3 is 16 amino acids. V lost 4 bases, J lost 0 bases, and 4 bases stayed unmatched. The CDR3 region is CASSPGLAGASYEQYF. The CDR3 DNA follows: TGTGCCAGCAGCCCCGGACTAGCGGGGGCCTCCTACGAGCAGTACTTC.

The chain has TRBV5-1 and TRBJ2-7, with D tentatively TRBD1 (5 bases). From germline, CDR1 is SGHRS and CDR2 YFSETQ. There are 14 residues in the CDR3. V dropped 4 bases and J dropped 2 bases, with 13 bases sitting between them. CDR3: CASSQAAGTYEQYF. In DNA, the CDR3 is TGCGCCAGCAGCCAGGCGGCAGGGACCTACGAGCAGTACTTC.

This clone was detected a few times. V and J are TRBV7-9 and TRBJ2-5; D is uncertain. The germline CDR1 and CDR2 sequences are SEHNR and FQNEAQ (reference sequence). Trimming removed 2 bases at V and 4 bases at J, with 8 bases between. CDR3 length equals 13 residues. The CDR3 protein is CASSLIGGETQYF. CDR3 in DNA: TGTGCCAGCAGCTTAATAGGCGGAGAGACCCAGTACTTC.

The sample holds a few counts of this clone. This chain uses TRBV13 with TRBJ2-7, with D possibly TRBD2 on 6 matching bases. The ends were cut back, 1 base at V and 7 bases at J, with 17 bases in the middle. The CDR3 is made up of 15 amino acids. Germline V gene sequence: CDR1 PRHDT, CDR2 FYEKMQ (reference sequence). CDR3 bases: TGTGCCAGCAGCTTAGCCCTAGCGCTACCTCGGGAGCAGTACTTC. Protein product: CASSLALALPREQYF.

This sequence joins TRBV15 and TRBJ2-7; 10 bases align to TRBD1. Germline V CDR1 and CDR2: LNHNV, YYDKDF (reference sequence). Germline trimming cut 5 bases from V and 5 bases from J; bases unmatched to any gene: 6. The CDR3 length is 14 residues. The CDR3 DNA sequence: TGTGCCACCAGCCGACCCGGGACAGGGGACGAGCAGTACTTC. It translates to CATSRPGTGDEQYF. Variable domain in full (rest from reference TRBV15 and TRBJ2-7): DAMVIQNPRYQVTQFGKPVTLSCSQTLNHNVMYWYQQKSSQAPKLLFHYYDKDFNNEADTPDNFQSRRPNTSFCFLDIRSPGLGDTAMYLCATSRPGTGDEQYFGPGTRLTVT.

This chain connects TRBV5-1 to TRBJ2-1; D not resolved. This CDR3 has 12 amino acids. Germline V lookup: CDR1 SGHRS, CDR2 YFSETQ. V was pared by 4 bases and J by 3 bases, with 5 bases between. The CDR3 region is CASSPNYNEQFF. Here the CDR3 DNA reads TGCGCCAGCAGCCCCAACTACAATGAGCAGTTCTTC.

This clone was counted a single time. The CDR3 sequence is CSVGEGRSEPQHF. CDR3 coding DNA: TGCAGCGTTGGGGAGGGGCGTAGTGAGCCCCAGCATTTT. This chain uses TRBV29-1 with TRBJ1-5, with a tentative D call TRBD1 (5 bases). Trimming removed 4 bases from V and 8 bases from J, with 15 bases in between. In germline, CDR1 is SQVTM, CDR2 ANQGSEA. The CDR3 length is 13 residues.

V usage is TRBV4-1 and J usage is TRBJ2-6; possible D gene TRBD2, 6 bases. V lost 1 base to trimming and J lost 4 bases, with 11 bases between them. The CDR3 totals 16 residues. Germline V gene sequence: CDR1 MGHRA, CDR2 YSYEKL. CDR3 in DNA: TGCGCCAGCAGCCAAGGCGCGGGGAGGGGGGCCAACGTCCTGACTTTC. Residues: CASSQGAGRGANVLTF.